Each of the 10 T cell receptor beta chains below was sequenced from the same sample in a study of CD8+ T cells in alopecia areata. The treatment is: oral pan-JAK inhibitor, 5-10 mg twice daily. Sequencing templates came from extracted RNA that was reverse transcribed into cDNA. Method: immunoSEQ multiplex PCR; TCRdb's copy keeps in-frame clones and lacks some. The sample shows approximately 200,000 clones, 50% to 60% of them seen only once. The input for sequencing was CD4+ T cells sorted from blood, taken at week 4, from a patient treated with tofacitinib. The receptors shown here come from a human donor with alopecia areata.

The CDR3 nucleotides read TGCAGCGTTGAAGGGACGAGGACTGAAGCTTTCTTT. Residues: CSVEGTRTEAFF. V and J are TRBV29-1 and TRBJ1-1; D not certain. This CDR3 spans 12 amino acids. CDR1 and CDR2 from the germline V gene are SQVTM and ANQGSEA. V was trimmed by 1 base and J by 5 bases, leaving 8 bases between them.

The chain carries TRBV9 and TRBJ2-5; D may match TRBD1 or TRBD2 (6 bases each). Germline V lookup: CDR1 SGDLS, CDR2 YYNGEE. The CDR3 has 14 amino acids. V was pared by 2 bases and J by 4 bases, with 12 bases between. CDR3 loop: CASSVPGAGETQYF. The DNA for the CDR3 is TGTGCCAGCAGCGTCCCGGGGGCGGGAGAGACCCAGTACTTC.

CDR3: CSVRQALNTEAFF. The CDR3 region has the DNA TGCAGCGTACGACAGGCATTGAACACTGAAGCTTTCTTT. The chain employs TRBV29-1 and TRBJ1-1; a weak D match, TRBD1 (6 bases). V was pared by 6 bases and J by 0 bases, with 11 bases between. This CDR3 is built from 13 residues. The germline gives CDR1 SQVTM, CDR2 ANQGSEA.

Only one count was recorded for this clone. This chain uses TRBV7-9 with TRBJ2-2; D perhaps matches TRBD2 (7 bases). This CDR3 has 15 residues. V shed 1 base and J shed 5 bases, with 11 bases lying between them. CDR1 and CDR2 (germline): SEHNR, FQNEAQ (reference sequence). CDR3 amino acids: CASSLGTAGTGELFF. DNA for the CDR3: TGTGCCAGCAGCTTAGGGACAGCGGGAACCGGGGAGCTGTTTTTT.

The CDR3 DNA is TGTGCCAGCAGTGAACTCCCAGGCTATAATTCACCCCTCCACTTT. Translation: CASSELPGYNSPLHF. This chain joins TRBV6-1 and TRBJ1-6; no reliable D call. The ends were cut back, 2 bases at V and 3 bases at J, with 8 bases in the middle. CDR3 length: 15 residues. Germline V lookup: CDR1 MNHNS, CDR2 SASEGT.

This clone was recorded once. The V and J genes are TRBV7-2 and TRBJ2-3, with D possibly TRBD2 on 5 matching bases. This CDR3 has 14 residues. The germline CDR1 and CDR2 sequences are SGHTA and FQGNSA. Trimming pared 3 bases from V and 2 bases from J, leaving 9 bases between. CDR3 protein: CASSFYGVTDTQYF. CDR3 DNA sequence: TGTGCCAGCAGCTTTTACGGGGTCACAGATACGCAGTATTTT.

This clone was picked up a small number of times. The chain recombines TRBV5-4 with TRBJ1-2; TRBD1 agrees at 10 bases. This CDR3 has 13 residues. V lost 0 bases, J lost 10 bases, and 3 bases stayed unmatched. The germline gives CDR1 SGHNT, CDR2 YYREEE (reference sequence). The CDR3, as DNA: TGTGCCAGCAGCTTGGCGACAGGGGGCGTCTACACCTTC. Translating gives CASSLATGGVYTF.

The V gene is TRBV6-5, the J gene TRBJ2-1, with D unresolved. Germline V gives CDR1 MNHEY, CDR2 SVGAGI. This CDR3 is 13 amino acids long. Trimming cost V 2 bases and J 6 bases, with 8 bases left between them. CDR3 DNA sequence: TGTGCCAGCAGTTACAAGGAACGCAATGAGCAGTTCTTC. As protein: CASSYKERNEQFF.

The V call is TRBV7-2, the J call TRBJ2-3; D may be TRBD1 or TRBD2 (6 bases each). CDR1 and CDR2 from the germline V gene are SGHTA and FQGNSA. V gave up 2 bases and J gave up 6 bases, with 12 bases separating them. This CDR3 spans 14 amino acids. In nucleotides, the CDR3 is TGTGCCAGCAGCTTACTCTCGGGGGCTGATACGCAGTATTTT. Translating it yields CASSLLSGADTQYF.

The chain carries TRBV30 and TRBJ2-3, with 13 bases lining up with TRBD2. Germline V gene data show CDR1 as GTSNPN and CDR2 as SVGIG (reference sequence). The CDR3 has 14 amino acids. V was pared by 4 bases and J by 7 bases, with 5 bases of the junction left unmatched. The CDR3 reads CAWTPGLAGNTQYF. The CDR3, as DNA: TGTGCCTGGACCCCGGGACTAGCGGGGAATACGCAGTATTTT.